These 22 T cell receptor beta chains were all obtained from the same sample, sequenced in a study of blood T cell repertoires in COVID-19. The assay was immunoSEQ multiplex PCR, and TCRdb's table has in-frame clones only and misses some. The data show 200,000 to 250,000 clones, 75% to 90% seen once. The sample comprised PBMCs or T cells enriched from blood (not recorded which). Receptors originate from a woman under 40 with acute COVID-19.

This clone was observed a few times. The chain employs TRBV11-1 and TRBJ1-1, with D possibly matching TRBD1 (5 bases). V was pared by 4 bases and J by 0 bases, with 9 bases between. The CDR3 contains 14 residues. Looked up from germline, CDR1 is SGHAT and CDR2 is FQDESV (reference sequence). The CDR3 loop is CASSWAGVNTEAFF. The CDR3 bases are TGTGCCAGCAGCTGGGCGGGGGTGAACACTGAAGCTTTCTTT.

The chain recombines TRBV27 with TRBJ1-1; possible D gene TRBD1, 5 bases. V was shortened by 6 bases and J by 0 bases, with 11 bases between the two germline ends. Germline V CDR1 and CDR2: MNHEY, SMNVEV (reference sequence). This CDR3 is built from 14 residues. CDR3 nucleotides: TGTGCCAGCAGATACAGGATCATGAACACTGAAGCTTTCTTT. As protein: CASRYRIMNTEAFF.

The chain couples TRBV7-9 to TRBJ1-1, with D uncertain. This CDR3 is 14 amino acids long. Trimming cost V 0 bases and J 11 bases, with 16 bases left between them. The germline V gene has CDR1 SEHNR and CDR2 FQNEAQ (reference sequence). The CDR3 loop reads CASSLAVEGVGAFF. CDR3 sequence (DNA): TGTGCCAGCAGCTTAGCGGTTGAGGGAGTGGGGGCTTTCTTT. Supplemented by reference TRBV7-9 and TRBJ1-1, the full variable domain reads DTGVSQNPRHKITKRGQNVTFRCDPISEHNRLYWYRQTLGQGPEFLTYFQNEAQLEKSRLLSDRFSAERPKGSFSTLEIQRTEQGDSAMYLCASSLAVEGVGAFFGQGTRLTVV.

This clone was detected ten times or more. The rearrangement uses TRBV7-8 and TRBJ2-7; 8 nucleotides align to TRBD1. Per germline, CDR1 SGHVS and CDR2 FQNEAQ. Trimming removed 3 bases from V and 0 bases from J; junction bases left unmatched: 4. The length of the CDR3 is 15 residues. CDR3 DNA sequence: TGTGCCAGCAGCTTGCGACAGGGGCCCTCCTACGAGCAGTACTTC. It yields the protein CASSLRQGPSYEQYF.

The V gene is TRBV15, the J gene TRBJ2-1; 11 bases align to TRBD2. J gave up 8 bases and V 5 bases, and 8 bases lay outside the gene matches. Germline CDR1 LNHNV, CDR2 YYDKDF (reference sequence). The CDR3 is 15 amino acids. CDR3 DNA: TGTGCCACCAGCCAACTAGCGGGAGATCTCGATGAGCAGTTCTTC. This encodes CATSQLAGDLDEQFF.

The chain combines TRBV6-5 with TRBJ1-2; D is undetermined. The length of the CDR3 is 13 residues. The germline V gene encodes CDR1 MNHEY and CDR2 SVGAGI. Trimming shortened V by 8 bases and J by 4 bases, and 14 bases separated the two germline ends. The CDR3 nucleotides are TGTGCCAGCTCCGCGGCACGCTTCTATGGCTACACCTTC. Its protein product is CASSAARFYGYTF.

The chain carries TRBV4-1 and TRBJ1-5, with 12 nucleotides matching TRBD1. Unmatched junction bases numbered 7, after V lost 1 base and J lost 9 bases. This CDR3 is built from 16 residues. Germline V gene data show CDR1 as MGHRA and CDR2 as YSYEKL. The CDR3 protein is CASSQAGTGGFGPQHF. DNA for the CDR3: TGCGCCAGCAGCCAAGCCGGGACAGGGGGCTTCGGGCCCCAGCATTTT.

The chain employs TRBV20-1 and TRBJ1-6, with D possibly matching TRBD1 (5 bases). The CDR3 has 16 amino acids. Trimming removed 3 bases at V and 11 bases at J, with 23 bases between. The germline V gene encodes CDR1 DFQATT and CDR2 SNEGSKA (reference sequence). CDR3 nucleotides: TGCAGTGCTAGTTATTTCGCGGGGGGGGAAGACACACCCCTCCACTTT. Translation gives CSASYFAGGEDTPLHF.

This clone has a single count. CDR3 nucleotides: TGTGCCAGCAGCCTGATGGCAGGTGACGGGGAGCTGTTTTTT. Protein sequence: CASSLMAGDGELFF. The V and J genes are TRBV11-2 and TRBJ2-2; no definite D call. CDR1 is SGHAT and CDR2 is FQNNGV in the germline V gene. This CDR3 has 14 amino acids. Trimming took off 5 bases at V and 7 bases at J, with 14 bases between the two ends.

The count of this clone is one. The genes are TRBV24-1 and TRBJ1-5; maybe TRBD1 (5 bases). CDR3 size: 15 residues. V lost 2 bases and J 2 bases, leaving 9 bases between the germline ends. Per germline, CDR1 KGHDR and CDR2 SFDVKD. The CDR3 here is CATSDSGNGNQPQHF. The CDR3 DNA reads TGTGCCACCAGTGATTCAGGGAACGGCAATCAGCCCCAGCATTTT.

The CDR3 DNA reads TGTGCCAGCAGCGGATTACAGGGGGGGAGAAACACTGAAGCTTTCTTT. Translating gives CASSGLQGGRNTEAFF. The V call is TRBV9, the J call TRBJ1-1; 8 bases map to TRBD1. CDR1 and CDR2 from the germline V gene are SGDLS and YYNGEE. V was pared by 3 bases and J by 2 bases, with 9 bases of the junction left unmatched. The CDR3 consists of 16 residues.

The V call is TRBV20-1, the J call TRBJ2-2, with D hard to call. The germline V gene encodes CDR1 DFQATT and CDR2 SNEGSKA (reference sequence). The CDR3 runs to 12 residues. The V and J ends lost 3 bases and 5 bases respectively, with 7 bases between them. As DNA, the CDR3 is TGCAGTGCTAGTTTCCGGACCGGGGAGCTGTTTTTT. Translation gives CSASFRTGELFF.

The chain links TRBV30 to TRBJ2-2; D perhaps matches TRBD1 (5 bases). The germline gives CDR1 GTSNPN, CDR2 SVGIG (reference sequence). Trimming removed 5 bases at V and 6 bases at J, with 25 bases between. This CDR3 region has 17 residues. The CDR3 coding sequence is TGTGCCTGGGAAGGTAAAATGTGGCAGGGTTGGGCCGGGGAGCTGTTTTTT. This codes for CAWEGKMWQGWAGELFF.

The chain uses TRBV6-1 and TRBJ1-2, with D maybe TRBD1 (5 bases). CDR1 and CDR2 from the germline V gene are MNHNS and SASEGT. Trimming removed 2 bases from V and 4 bases from J, with 14 bases in between. The CDR3 covers 15 residues. CDR3 bases: TGTGCCAGCAGTGAATCTGCGGAGGGGAGCTATGGCTACACCTTC. The encoded protein is CASSESAEGSYGYTF.

Written as DNA, the CDR3 is TGTGCCAGCAGTTACTCTTTCGGAACGGGTGGCTACACCTTC. The encoded protein is CASSYSFGTGGYTF. The V and J genes are TRBV6-5 and TRBJ1-2, with no clear D. Germline CDR1 reads MNHEY; CDR2 reads SVGAGI. Trimming removed 0 bases from V and 7 bases from J, with 12 bases in between. The CDR3 sequence is 14 residues long.

The chain combines TRBV4-1 with TRBJ1-4; D perhaps matches TRBD1 (5 bases). The CDR3 contains 16 residues. CDR1 and CDR2 from the germline V gene are MGHRA and YSYEKL. Trimming took off 4 bases at V and 7 bases at J, with 19 bases between the two ends. The CDR3 loop reads CASSLSVAGRGEKLFF. CDR3 sequence (DNA): TGCGCCAGCAGCCTTTCCGTGGCGGGACGCGGTGAAAAACTGTTTTTT.

This chain connects TRBV9 to TRBJ2-7; no clear D gene. The V gene lost 0 bases and the J gene lost 7 bases, with 14 bases spanning the gap. The CDR3 length is 14 residues. CDR1 is SGDLS, CDR2 YYNGEE, per germline. Written as DNA, the CDR3 is TGTGCCAGCAGCGTAGAAGGCGGTCCGTGGGAGCAGTACTTC. Protein sequence: CASSVEGGPWEQYF.

The chain combines TRBV7-3 with TRBJ2-1; TRBD2 matches at 14 bases. V was clipped by 5 bases and J by 7 bases; unmatched bases: 4. The germline V gene has CDR1 SGHTA and CDR2 FQGTGA. This CDR3 has 15 amino acids. CDR3 loop: CASSGTSGGPNEQFF. Written as DNA, the CDR3 is TGTGCCAGCAGCGGGACTAGCGGGGGACCGAATGAGCAGTTCTTC.

The rearrangement uses TRBV2 and TRBJ2-2; TRBD2 aligns across 7 bases. This CDR3 spans 13 amino acids. Germline CDR1 and CDR2: SNHLY and FYNNEI. Germline trimming cut 5 bases from V and 6 bases from J; bases unmatched to any gene: 3. This chain's CDR3 is CASSLGGAGELFF. The DNA for the CDR3 is TGTGCCAGCAGTCTGGGGGGGGCCGGGGAGCTGTTTTTT.

This chain links TRBV7-9 with TRBJ2-4, with 11 bases fitting TRBD2. CDR1 SEHNR and CDR2 FQNEAQ come from the germline V gene (reference sequence). The CDR3 has 15 amino acids. V was pared by 4 bases and J by 6 bases, with 5 bases of the junction left unmatched. For the CDR3, the DNA is TGTGCCAGCAGCTCGTTAGCGGGAGGGAGAAACATTCAGTACTTC. It specifies CASSSLAGGRNIQYF.

The genes are TRBV6-5 and TRBJ2-2; tentatively, D is TRBD2 (6 bases). The germline V and J ends were trimmed by 7 bases and 6 bases, with 9 bases remaining between them. The CDR3 extends over 12 amino acids. The germline gives CDR1 MNHEY, CDR2 SVGAGI. The CDR3 loop reads CASNLAPGELFF. The CDR3 DNA reads as TGTGCCAGCAACCTAGCGCCCGGGGAGCTGTTTTTT.

This sequence joins TRBV6-1 and TRBJ1-1; the D gene is possibly TRBD1 (5 bases). Trimming removed 1 base from V and 3 bases from J, with 12 bases in between. CDR1 MNHNS and CDR2 SASEGT come from the germline V gene. This CDR3 is 15 amino acids long. The DNA of the CDR3 is TGTGCCAGCAGTGAAGAAAGGGGCACCGACACTGAAGCTTTCTTT. This gives the protein CASSEERGTDTEAFF.